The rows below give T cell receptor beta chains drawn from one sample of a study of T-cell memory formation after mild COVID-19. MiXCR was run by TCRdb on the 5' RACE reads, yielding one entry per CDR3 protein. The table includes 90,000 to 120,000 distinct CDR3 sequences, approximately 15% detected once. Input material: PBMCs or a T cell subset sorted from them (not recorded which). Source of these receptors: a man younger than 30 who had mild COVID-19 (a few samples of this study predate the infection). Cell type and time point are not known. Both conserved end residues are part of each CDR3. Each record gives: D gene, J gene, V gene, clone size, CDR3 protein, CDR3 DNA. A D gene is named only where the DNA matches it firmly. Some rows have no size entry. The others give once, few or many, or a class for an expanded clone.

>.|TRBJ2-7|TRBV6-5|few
CASSSRDWAYEQYF
TGTGCCAGCAGCTCCCGGGACTGGGCCTACGAGCAGTACTTC
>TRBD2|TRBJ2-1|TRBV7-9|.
CASSPVLAGGSSSYNEQFF
TGTGCCAGCAGCCCAGTTCTAGCGGGGGGAAGTAGCTCCTACAATGAGCAGTTCTTC
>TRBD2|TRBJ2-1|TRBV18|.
CASSPLFAGDNEQFF
TGTGCCAGCTCACCACTATTTGCGGGGGACAATGAGCAGTTCTTC
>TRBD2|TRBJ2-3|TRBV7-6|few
CASSRTSLDTQYF
TGTGCCAGCAGCCGGACTAGTTTGGATACGCAGTATTTT
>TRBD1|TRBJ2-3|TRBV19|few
CASSWTGGRPGDTQYF
TGTGCCAGTAGTTGGACAGGGGGCCGCCCGGGAGATACGCAGTATTTT
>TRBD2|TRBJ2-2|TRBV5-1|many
CASSSELAGGLGSAGELFF
TGCGCCAGCAGCTCGGAACTAGCGGGGGGACTTGGATCCGCCGGGGAGCTGTTTTTT
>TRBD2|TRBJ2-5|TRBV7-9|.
CASSSPPGTSADQETQYF
TGTGCCAGCAGCTCGCCCCCCGGGACTAGCGCGGACCAAGAGACCCAGTACTTC
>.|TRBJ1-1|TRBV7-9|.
CASSSRTENTEAFF
TGTGCCAGCAGCTCTCGGACAGAGAACACTGAAGCTTTCTTT
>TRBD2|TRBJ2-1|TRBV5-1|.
CASSALGTSGGAHEQFF
TGCGCCAGCAGCGCCCTAGGGACTAGCGGGGGGGCGCACGAGCAGTTCTTC
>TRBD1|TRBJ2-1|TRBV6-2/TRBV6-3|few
CASSLRQGSYNEQFF
TGTGCCAGCAGTCTTCGACAGGGTTCCTACAATGAGCAGTTCTTC
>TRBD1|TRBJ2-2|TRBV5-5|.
CASSLQPGQGGIGELFF
TGTGCCAGCAGCTTACAACCGGGACAGGGGGGGATCGGGGAGCTGTTTTTT